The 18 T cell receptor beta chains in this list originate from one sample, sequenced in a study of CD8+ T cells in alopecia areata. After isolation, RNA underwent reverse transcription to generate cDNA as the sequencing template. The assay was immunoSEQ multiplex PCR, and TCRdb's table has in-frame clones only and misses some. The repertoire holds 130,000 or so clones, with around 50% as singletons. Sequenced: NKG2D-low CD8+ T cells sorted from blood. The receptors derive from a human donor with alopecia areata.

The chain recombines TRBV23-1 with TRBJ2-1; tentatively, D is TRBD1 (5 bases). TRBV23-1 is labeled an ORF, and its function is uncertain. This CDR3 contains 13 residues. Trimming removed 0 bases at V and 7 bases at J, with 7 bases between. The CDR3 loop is CASSQSRVNEQFF. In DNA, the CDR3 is TGCGCCAGCAGTCAATCCAGGGTGAATGAGCAGTTCTTC.

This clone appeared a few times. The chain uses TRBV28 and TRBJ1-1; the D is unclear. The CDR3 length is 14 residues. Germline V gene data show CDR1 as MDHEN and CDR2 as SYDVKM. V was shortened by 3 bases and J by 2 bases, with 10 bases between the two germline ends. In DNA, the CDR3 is TGTGCCAGCAGTTTTACTAGCGGAAACACTGAAGCTTTCTTT. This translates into CASSFTSGNTEAFF. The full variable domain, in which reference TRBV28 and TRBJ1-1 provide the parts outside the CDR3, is DVKVTQSSRYLVKRTGEKVFLECVQDMDHENMFWYRQDPGLGLRLIYFSYDVKMKEKGDIPEGYSVSREKKERFSLILESASTNQTSMYLCASSFTSGNTEAFFGQGTRLTVV.

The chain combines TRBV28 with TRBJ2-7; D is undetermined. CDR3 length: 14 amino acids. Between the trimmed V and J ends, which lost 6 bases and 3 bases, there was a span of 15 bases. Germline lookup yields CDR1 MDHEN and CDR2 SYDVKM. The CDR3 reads CASSNSRDIYEQYF. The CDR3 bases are TGTGCCAGCAGCAATTCTCGAGACATCTACGAGCAGTACTTC.

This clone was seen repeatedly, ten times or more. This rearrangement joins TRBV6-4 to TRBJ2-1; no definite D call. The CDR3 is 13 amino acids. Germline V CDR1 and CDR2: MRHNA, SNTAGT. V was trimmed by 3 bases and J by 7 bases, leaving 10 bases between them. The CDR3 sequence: CASSESERNEQFF. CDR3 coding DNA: TGTGCCAGCAGTGAATCAGAGCGAAATGAGCAGTTCTTC.

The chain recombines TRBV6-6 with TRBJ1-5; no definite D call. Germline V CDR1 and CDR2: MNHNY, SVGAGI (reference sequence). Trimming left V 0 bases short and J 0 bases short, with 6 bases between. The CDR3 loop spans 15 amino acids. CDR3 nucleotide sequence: TGTGCCAGCAGTTACTCGGGGTATAGCAATCAGCCCCAGCATTTT. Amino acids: CASSYSGYSNQPQHF.

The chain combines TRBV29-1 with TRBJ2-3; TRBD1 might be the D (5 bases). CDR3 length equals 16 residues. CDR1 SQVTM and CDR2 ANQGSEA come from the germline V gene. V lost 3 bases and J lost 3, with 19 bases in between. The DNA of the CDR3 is TGCAGCGTTGAGTGGCAGGGTTTGATAGGTACAGATACGCAGTATTTT. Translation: CSVEWQGLIGTDTQYF.

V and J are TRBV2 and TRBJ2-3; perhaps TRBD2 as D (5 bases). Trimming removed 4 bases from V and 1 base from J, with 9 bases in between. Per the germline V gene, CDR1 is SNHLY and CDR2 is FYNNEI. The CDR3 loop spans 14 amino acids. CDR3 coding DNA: TGTGCCAGCAGTGGGGGAGATGGCACAGATACGCAGTATTTT. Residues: CASSGGDGTDTQYF.

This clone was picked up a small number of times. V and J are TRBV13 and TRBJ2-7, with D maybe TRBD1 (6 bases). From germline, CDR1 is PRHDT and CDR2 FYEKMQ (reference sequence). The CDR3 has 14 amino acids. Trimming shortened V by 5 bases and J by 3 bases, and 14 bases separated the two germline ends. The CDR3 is CASSPRDKNYEQYF. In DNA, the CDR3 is TGTGCCAGCAGCCCCCGGGACAAGAACTACGAGCAGTACTTC.

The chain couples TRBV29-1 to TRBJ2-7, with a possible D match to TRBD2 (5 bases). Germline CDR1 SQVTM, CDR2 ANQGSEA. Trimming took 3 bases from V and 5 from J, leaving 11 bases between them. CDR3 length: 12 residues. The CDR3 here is CSVDTGIDEQYF. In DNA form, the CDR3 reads TGCAGCGTTGATACCGGGATCGACGAGCAGTACTTC.

The CDR3, as DNA: TGTGCCAGCAGTGAGCAGGGAGATACCGGGGAGCTGTTTTTT. Translated: CASSEQGDTGELFF. This chain joins TRBV25-1 and TRBJ2-2; the D gene could be TRBD1 or TRBD2 (5 bases each). The CDR3 contains 14 residues. Trimming pared 3 bases from V and 5 bases from J, leaving 10 bases between. Germline V gives CDR1 MGHDK, CDR2 SYGVNS.

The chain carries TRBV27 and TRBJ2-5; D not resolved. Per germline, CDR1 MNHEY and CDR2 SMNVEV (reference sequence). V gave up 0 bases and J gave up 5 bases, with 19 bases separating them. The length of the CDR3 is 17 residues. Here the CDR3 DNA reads TGTGCCAGCAGTTTATCTTATCCGACTCTCAGGTGGGAGACCCAGTACTTC. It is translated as CASSLSYPTLRWETQYF.

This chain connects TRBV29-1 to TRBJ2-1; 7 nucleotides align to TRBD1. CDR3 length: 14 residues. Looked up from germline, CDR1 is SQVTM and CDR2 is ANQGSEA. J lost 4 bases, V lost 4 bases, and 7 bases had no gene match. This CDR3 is CSVGTGTDYNEQFF. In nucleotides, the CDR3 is TGCAGCGTTGGAACCGGGACAGATTACAATGAGCAGTTCTTC.

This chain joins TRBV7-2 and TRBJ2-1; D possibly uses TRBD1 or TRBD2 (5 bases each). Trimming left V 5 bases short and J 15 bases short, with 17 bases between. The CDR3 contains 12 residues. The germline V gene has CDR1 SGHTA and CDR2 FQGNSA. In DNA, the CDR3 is TGTGCCAGCAGCCTCGGGGCTGAGAGTCCGTTCTTC. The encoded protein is CASSLGAESPFF.

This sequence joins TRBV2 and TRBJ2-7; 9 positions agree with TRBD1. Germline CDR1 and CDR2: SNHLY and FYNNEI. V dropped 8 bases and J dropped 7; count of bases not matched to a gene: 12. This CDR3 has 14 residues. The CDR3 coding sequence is TGTGCCAGCCAGCCGGGACAGGGACTACGAGAGCAGTACTTC. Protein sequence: CASQPGQGLREQYF.

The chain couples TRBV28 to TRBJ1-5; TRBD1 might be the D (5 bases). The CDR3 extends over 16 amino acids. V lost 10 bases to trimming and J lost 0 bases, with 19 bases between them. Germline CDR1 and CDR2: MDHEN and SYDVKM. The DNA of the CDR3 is TGTGCCACCGCCTATTCGACAGCGTATAGCAATCAGCCCCAGCATTTT. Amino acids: CATAYSTAYSNQPQHF.

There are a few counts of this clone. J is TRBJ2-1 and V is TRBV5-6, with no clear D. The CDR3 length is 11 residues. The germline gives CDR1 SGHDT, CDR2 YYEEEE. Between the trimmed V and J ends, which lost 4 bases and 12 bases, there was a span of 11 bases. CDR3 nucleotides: TGTGCCAGCAGCCTCTCGGCGTTGCAGTTCTTC. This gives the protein CASSLSALQFF.

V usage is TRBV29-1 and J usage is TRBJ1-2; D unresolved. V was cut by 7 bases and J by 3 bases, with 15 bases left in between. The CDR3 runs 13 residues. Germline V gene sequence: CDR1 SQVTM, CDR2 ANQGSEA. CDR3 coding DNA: TGCAGCGCTGATCGCCCGGAGGACTATGGCTACACCTTC. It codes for CSADRPEDYGYTF.

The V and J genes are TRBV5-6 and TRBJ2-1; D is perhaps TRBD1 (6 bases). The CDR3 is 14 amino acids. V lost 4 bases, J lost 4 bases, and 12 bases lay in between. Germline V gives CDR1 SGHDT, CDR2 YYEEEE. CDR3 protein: CASSMFGQYNEQFF. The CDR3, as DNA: TGTGCCAGCAGCATGTTCGGACAGTACAATGAGCAGTTCTTC.